This TCR beta chain is drawn from a study of blood T cell repertoires in COVID-19. Whole-study context: Spain, Italy and the United States supplied samples that represented acute and convalescent COVID-19. In each case, the material was cDNA or gDNA derived from T cells, B-cell-depleted T cells, or PBMCs.

Per the original methods: Amplification from reference gene primers served as the basis for estimated nucleated cell counts. The repertoire was sequenced with immunoSEQ multiplex PCR; TCRdb's copy has only in-frame clones and lacks some. For V, J and clone size, that table is used; D and trimming come from the DNA. The sample includes 85,000 to 100,000 clones, 75% to 95% of them seen just once. The sequence derives from a man aged 55-75 years with acute or convalescent COVID-19. The source material was peripheral blood.

CDR3 sequence (DNA): TGTGCCACCAGGGGGGGACTCAATCAGCCCCAGCATTTT. This sequence encodes CATRGGLNQPQHF. The gene calls are TRBV2 and TRBJ1-5, with 7 bases identical to TRBD1. The junction had 6 bases not matched to a gene; V was cut back by 10 bases and J by 3 bases. From germline, CDR1 is SNHLY and CDR2 FYNNEI. The CDR3 has 13 residues.